Shown below are 11 T cell receptor beta chains from a single sample sequenced in a study of T cell repertoires in cytomegalovirus infection. TCRdb analysed the reads with MiXCR anew, one entry per CDR3 protein. This sample carries roughly 600,000 distinct CDR3 sequences, 20% to 30% of them seen once, and the ten largest clones take 8%. Material for sequencing was CD8+ T cells from PBMCs. The receptors shown here come from a human donor in good health (CMV status not recorded). Some clones in this sample may be carry-over from other donors' samples.

V is TRBV7-8 and J is TRBJ2-7; D could derive from TRBD1 or TRBD2 (5 bases each). CDR3 length: 15 amino acids. Germline assignment: CDR1 SGHVS and CDR2 FQNEAQ. Deletions cut 1 base from V and 6 bases from J, with 16 bases between. The CDR3 loop reads CASSLEIMGVGEQYV. CDR3 nucleotide sequence: TGTGCCAGCAGCTTAGAAATTATGGGGGTCGGCGAGCAGTACGTC.

The chain couples TRBV7-9 to TRBJ2-1; D tentatively reads TRBD1 or TRBD2 (5 bases each). Trimming cost V 5 bases and J 6 bases, with 17 bases left between them. The CDR3 contains 15 residues. CDR1 is SEHNR, CDR2 FQNEAQ, per germline (reference sequence). CDR3 sequence: CASSDRDRRGNEQFF. The CDR3 DNA follows: TGTGCCAGCAGCGACCGGGACCGTCGGGGCAATGAGCAGTTCTTC.

This clonotype was observed many times. The V call is TRBV7-9, the J call TRBJ2-5, with 7 bases identical to TRBD1. Germline values: CDR1 SEHNR, CDR2 FQNEAQ (reference sequence). V was pared by 5 bases and J by 2 bases, with 5 bases of the junction left unmatched. The CDR3 is 14 amino acids. The CDR3 sequence: CASSPSRGQETQYF. The DNA of the CDR3 is TGTGCCAGCAGCCCGTCCAGGGGGCAAGAGACCCAGTACTTC. Variable domain in full (rest from reference TRBV7-9 and TRBJ2-5): DTGVSQNPRHKITKRGQNVTFRCDPISEHNRLYWYRQTLGQGPEFLTYFQNEAQLEKSRLLSDRFSAERPKGSFSTLEIQRTEQGDSAMYLCASSPSRGQETQYFGPGTRLLVL.

DNA of the CDR3: TGTGCCATCACCTATAGTGAGCAGTTCTTC. Amino acids: CAITYSEQFF. J is TRBJ2-1 and V is TRBV7-9; D gene uncertain. V dropped 10 bases and J dropped 9 bases, with 10 bases sitting between them. The germline V gene has CDR1 SEHNR and CDR2 FQNEAQ (reference sequence). The CDR3 has 10 residues.

This clonotype has at least ten counts. This chain links TRBV6-5 with TRBJ2-7; weak D call: TRBD2 (5 bases). The CDR3 sequence is 14 residues long. V was pared by 9 bases and J by 3 bases, with 18 bases between. Germline CDR1 MNHEY, CDR2 SVGAGI. For the CDR3, the DNA is TGTGCCAGTCACACCGGAGAGGCGGGCTACGAGCAGTACTTC. This codes for CASHTGEAGYEQYF.

This clonotype came up once. V usage is TRBV12-3 or TRBV12-4 and J usage is TRBJ2-1; D possibly corresponds to TRBD2 (7 bases). This CDR3 is 15 amino acids long. Trimming cost V 6 bases and J 6 bases, with 18 bases left between them. CDR3 residues: CASSWGGSSGNEQFF. The DNA for the CDR3 is TGTGCCAGCAGCTGGGGGGGCTCGTCTGGCAATGAGCAGTTCTTC.

A few counts support this clonotype. This sequence joins TRBV4-1 and TRBJ1-2; maybe TRBD1 (5 bases). Germline CDR1 reads MGHRA; CDR2 reads YSYEKL. The V gene lost 2 bases and the J gene lost 6 bases, with 22 bases spanning the gap. CDR3 size: 17 residues. CDR3 residues: CASSQPGTSAGNDGYTF. The CDR3 nucleotides are TGCGCCAGCAGCCAACCCGGGACCTCTGCAGGGAACGATGGCTACACCTTC.

The CDR3 here is CASSQVLNRAQHF. CDR3 coding DNA: TGTGCCAGCAGCCAAGTCCTTAACAGGGCTCAGCATTTT. The V and J genes are TRBV4-2 and TRBJ1-5; tentative D call: TRBD1 (6 bases). The V gene lost 1 base and the J gene lost 13 bases, with 14 bases spanning the gap. The V gene's germline CDR1 is LGHNA and CDR2 YNFKEQ. The CDR3 totals 13 residues.

This clonotype occurred many times. The gene calls are TRBV7-6 and TRBJ2-1, with D uncertain. Trimming took 5 bases from V and 8 from J, leaving 16 bases between them. Germline assignment: CDR1 SGHVS and CDR2 FNYEAQ. CDR3 length equals 14 residues. CDR3 nucleotide sequence: TGTGCCAGCAGCCGAGACCTGGGCAACGATGAGCAGTTCTTC. Protein: CASSRDLGNDEQFF.

Concerning this clonotype itself: This sequence may be a read error, since a much larger clone differs from it by one base. The CDR3 does not end in the conserved phenylalanine or tryptophan, so this is likely a read error. The chain employs TRBV12-3 or TRBV12-4 and TRBJ2-5, with D unclear. Trimming took off 7 bases at V and 0 bases at J, with 9 bases between the two ends. This CDR3 is built from 13 residues. The CDR3: CASTLPYQETQYL. In DNA, the CDR3 is TGTGCCAGCACGTTACCCTACCAAGAGACCCAGTACCTC.

The V call is TRBV29-1, the J call TRBJ2-1; D may be TRBD1 or TRBD2 (5 bases each). Germline V CDR1 and CDR2: SQVTM, ANQGSEA. The CDR3 runs 12 residues. With 7 bases removed from V and 10 bases from J, the gap between germline ends came to 17 bases. The CDR3 coding sequence is TGCAGCGCTCCGGGACCTACAAGAGAGCAGTTCTTC. Encoded protein: CSAPGPTREQFF.